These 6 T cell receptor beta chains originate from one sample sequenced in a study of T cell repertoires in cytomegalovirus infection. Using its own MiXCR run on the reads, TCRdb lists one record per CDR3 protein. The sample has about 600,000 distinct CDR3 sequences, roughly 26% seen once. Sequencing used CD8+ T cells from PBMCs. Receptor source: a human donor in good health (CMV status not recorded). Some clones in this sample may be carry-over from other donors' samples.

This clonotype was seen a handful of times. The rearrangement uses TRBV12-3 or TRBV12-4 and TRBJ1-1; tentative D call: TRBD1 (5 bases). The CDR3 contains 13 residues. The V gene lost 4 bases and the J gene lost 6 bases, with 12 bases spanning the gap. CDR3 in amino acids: CASSYPGRPEAFF. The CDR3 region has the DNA TGTGCCAGCAGTTATCCGGGACGGCCTGAAGCTTTCTTT.

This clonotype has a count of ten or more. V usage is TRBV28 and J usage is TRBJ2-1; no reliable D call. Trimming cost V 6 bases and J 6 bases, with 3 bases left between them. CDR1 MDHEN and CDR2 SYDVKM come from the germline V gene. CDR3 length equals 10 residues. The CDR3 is CASSSNEQFF. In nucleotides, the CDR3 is TGTGCCAGCAGCTCCAATGAGCAGTTCTTC.

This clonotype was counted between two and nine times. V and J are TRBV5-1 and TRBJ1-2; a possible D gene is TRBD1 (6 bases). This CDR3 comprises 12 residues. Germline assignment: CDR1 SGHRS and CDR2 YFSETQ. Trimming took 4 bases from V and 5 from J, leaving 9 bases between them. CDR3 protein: CASSRDTYGYTF. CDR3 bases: TGCGCCAGCAGCCGGGACACTTATGGCTACACCTTC.

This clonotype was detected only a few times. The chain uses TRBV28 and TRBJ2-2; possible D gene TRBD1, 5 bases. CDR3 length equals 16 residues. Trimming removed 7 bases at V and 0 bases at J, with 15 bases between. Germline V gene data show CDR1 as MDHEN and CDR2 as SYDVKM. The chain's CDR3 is CASTKRQFANTGELFF. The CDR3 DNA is TGTGCCAGCACCAAACGACAGTTCGCGAACACCGGGGAGCTGTTTTTT.

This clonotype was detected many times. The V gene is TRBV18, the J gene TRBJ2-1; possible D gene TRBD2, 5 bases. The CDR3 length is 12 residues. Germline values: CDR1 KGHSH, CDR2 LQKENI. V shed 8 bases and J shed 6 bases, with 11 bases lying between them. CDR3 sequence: CASSPEGNEQFF. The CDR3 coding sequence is TGTGCCAGCAGCCCCGAGGGCAATGAGCAGTTCTTC.

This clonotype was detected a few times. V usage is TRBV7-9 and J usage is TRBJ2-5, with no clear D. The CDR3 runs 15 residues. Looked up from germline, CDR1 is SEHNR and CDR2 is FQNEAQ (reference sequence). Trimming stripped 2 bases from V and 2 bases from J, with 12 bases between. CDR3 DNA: TGTGCCAGCAGCTTAAAGTTCGCCGGGCAAGAGACCCAGTACTTC. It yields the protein CASSLKFAGQETQYF.